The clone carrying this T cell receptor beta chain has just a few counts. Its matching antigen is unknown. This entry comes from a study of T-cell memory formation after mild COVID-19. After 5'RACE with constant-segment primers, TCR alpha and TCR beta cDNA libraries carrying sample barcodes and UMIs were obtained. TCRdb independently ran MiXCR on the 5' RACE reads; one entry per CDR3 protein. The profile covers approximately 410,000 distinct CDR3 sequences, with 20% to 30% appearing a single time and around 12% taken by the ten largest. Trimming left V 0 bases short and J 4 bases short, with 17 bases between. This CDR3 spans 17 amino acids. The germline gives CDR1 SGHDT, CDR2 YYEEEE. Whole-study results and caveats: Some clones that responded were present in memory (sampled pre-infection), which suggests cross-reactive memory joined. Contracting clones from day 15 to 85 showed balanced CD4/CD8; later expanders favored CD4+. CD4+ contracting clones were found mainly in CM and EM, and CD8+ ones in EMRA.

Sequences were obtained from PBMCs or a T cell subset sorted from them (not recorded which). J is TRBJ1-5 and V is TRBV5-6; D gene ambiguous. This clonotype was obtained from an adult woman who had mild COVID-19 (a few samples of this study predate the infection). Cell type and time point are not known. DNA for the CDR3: TGTGCCAGCAGCTTGGGGATACACGGGAGCCATAATCAGCCCCAGCATTTT. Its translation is CASSLGIHGSHNQPQHF.